Listed below are T cell receptor beta chains from one sample, sequenced in a study of shared clonotypes between healthy human individuals. The method was immunoSEQ multiplex PCR; TCRdb's version includes in-frame clones alone and lacks a portion of them. The table includes about 490,000 clones, around 78% detected once. The sequenced material came from PBMCs. Receptors originate from a woman aged 40 to 49 in good health. Some clones in this sample may be carry-over from other donors' samples. Both conserved end residues are part of each CDR3. Fields, in order: J gene, V gene, D gene, clone size, CDR3 DNA, CDR3 protein. A D gene is named only where the DNA matches it firmly. Part of the rows lack a size; the others show once, few, many or a class for expanded clones.

TRBJ1-1,TRBV14,TRBD1,NA,TGTGCCAGCAGCCCCGGGACAGGAGTCGCTGAAGCTTTCTTT,CASSPGTGVAEAFF
TRBJ2-3,TRBV5-1,TRBD2,NA,TGCGCCAGCAGCTTGGATCTAGCGGGAAACACAGATACGCAGTATTTT,CASSLDLAGNTDTQYF
TRBJ2-3,TRBV18,TRBD1,NA,TGTGCCAGCTCACCATCACAGGGGACCACAGATACGCAGTATTTT,CASSPSQGTTDTQYF
TRBJ2-3,TRBV18,NA,NA,TGTGCCAGTTCCGCACCCTACATAGATACGCAGTATTTT,CASSAPYIDTQYF
TRBJ1-2,TRBV5-6,NA,once,TGTGCCAGCAGCTCGTGGGACCTTAGATATGGCTACACCTTC,CASSSWDLRYGYTF
TRBJ1-2,TRBV4-2,NA,NA,TGTGCCAGCAGCCAAGACACTGACCCTAACTATGGCTACACCTTC,CASSQDTDPNYGYTF
TRBJ2-3,TRBV4-3,TRBD1,NA,TGCGCCAGCAGCCAAGGGCGGACAGGGCAGGAGTATTTT,CASSQGRTGQEYF
TRBJ2-5,TRBV29-1,TRBD1,once,TGCAGCGTTGTAGTCGGGGACAGGGTGTACTTC,CSVVVGDRVYF
TRBJ2-1,TRBV11-2,NA,NA,TGTGCCAGCAGCCACGGCGTGGATGAGCAGTTCTTC,CASSHGVDEQFF
TRBJ2-3,TRBV5-1,NA,once,TGCGCCAGCAGCTTTGGGCAGCGCACAGATACGCAGTATTTT,CASSFGQRTDTQYF
TRBJ1-1,TRBV4-3,TRBD1,NA,TGCGCCAGCAGCCAAAATCCACAGGGGGCGCGCGCTGAAGCTTTCTTT,CASSQNPQGARAEAFF
TRBJ2-2,TRBV6-6,TRBD1,NA,TGTGCCAGCAGTTACAAAGGACAGGCGAACACCGGGGAGCTGTTTTTT,CASSYKGQANTGELFF
TRBJ1-6,TRBV28,NA,NA,TGTGCCAGCAGTTTAGGTGGCGGTGGTTCACCCCTCCACTTT,CASSLGGGGSPLHF
TRBJ2-1,TRBV28,NA,NA,TGTGCCAGCAGTGGGCGCCTAAGCTTAGCGGCATCTAACTACAATGAGCAGTTCTTC,CASSGRLSLAASNYNEQFF
TRBJ1-2,TRBV2,TRBD1,NA,TGTGCCAGCTCCGGACAGGGCCGGTATGGCTACACCTTC,CASSGQGRYGYTF
TRBJ1-5,TRBV27,NA,NA,TGTGCCAGCAGTCCTACAATGGAGGATCGCCAGCCCCAGCATTTT,CASSPTMEDRQPQHF
TRBJ2-7,TRBV18,NA,NA,TGTGCCAGCTCACCCTCAGGGGACGAGCAGTACTTC,CASSPSGDEQYF
TRBJ2-5,TRBV28,NA,NA,TGTGCCAGCAGTCTCCGGCATGGGGAGACCCAGTACTTC,CASSLRHGETQYF
TRBJ2-5,TRBV5-1,TRBD2,NA,TGCGCCAGCAGCTTGGGTGGGACTAGCGGGTTACAAGAGACCCAGTACTTC,CASSLGGTSGLQETQYF
TRBJ2-7,TRBV7-9,TRBD1,many,TGTGCCAGCAGCTTAGCGGGGACAGAAGCCTACGAGCAGTACTTC,CASSLAGTEAYEQYF
TRBJ2-1,TRBV9,NA,NA,TGTGCCAGCAGTGATACCGGGACGCACAATGAGCAGTTCTTC,CASSDTGTHNEQFF
TRBJ2-1,TRBV19,NA,NA,TGTGCCAGTAGCTCAAGGGTTTTTCGAGACAATGAGCAGTTCTTC,CASSSRVFRDNEQFF
TRBJ1-3,TRBV7-8,NA,NA,TGTGCCAGCAGCTTAGGGGGAGGAAACACCATATATTTT,CASSLGGGNTIYF
TRBJ2-1,TRBV5-1,TRBD2,NA,TGCGCCAGCAATCCGGGACTAGCGGAATTTTACAATGAGCAGTTCTTC,CASNPGLAEFYNEQFF
TRBJ2-5,TRBV5-1,TRBD2,NA,TGCGCCAGCAGCACCGGGACTAGCGGGGGCCAAGAGACCCAGTACTTC,CASSTGTSGGQETQYF
TRBJ2-7,TRBV18,NA,NA,TGTGCCAGCTGCCCTCCTAGCTCCTACGAGCAGTACTTC,CASCPPSSYEQYF
TRBJ2-4,TRBV14,NA,NA,TGTGCCAGCAGCCAAGACGGGGGCGCGGGGAACATTCAGTACTTC,CASSQDGGAGNIQYF
TRBJ2-7,TRBV7-9,NA,once,TGTGCCAGCAGCTTAGAGGTAGGGGGCGAGCAGTACTTC,CASSLEVGGEQYF
TRBJ2-7,TRBV7-8,NA,few,TGTGCCAGCAGCTTAACGTCCTACGAGCAGTACTTC,CASSLTSYEQYF
TRBJ2-1,TRBV5-1,TRBD2,NA,TGCGCCAGCAGCTTGGGTGCGGGAGGGAATGAGCAGTTCTTC,CASSLGAGGNEQFF
TRBJ2-3,TRBV27,TRBD2,NA,TGTGCCAGCAGTTCTAGCGGGCACACAGATACGCAGTATTTT,CASSSSGHTDTQYF
TRBJ2-1,TRBV28,NA,NA,TGTGCCAGCAGTTTAAGTGCGCCGGGTGAGCAGTTCTTC,CASSLSAPGEQFF
TRBJ2-7,TRBV11-1,TRBD1,few,TGTGCCAGCAGGCGAGGACAGGATTCCTACGAGCAGTACTTC,CASRRGQDSYEQYF
TRBJ1-5,TRBV5-1,NA,NA,TGCGCCAGCAGCTTGTGGGCAGGGAAGGACCAGCCCCAGCATTTT,CASSLWAGKDQPQHF
TRBJ2-3,TRBV30,TRBD2,NA,TGTGCCTGGAGTGTAGCGGGGGGGACCACAGATACGCAGTATTTT,CAWSVAGGTTDTQYF
TRBJ2-2,TRBV15,NA,NA,TGTGCCACCTCTAATCTCGGTGACGGGGAGCTGTTTTTT,CATSNLGDGELFF
TRBJ2-1,TRBV7-3,TRBD1,NA,TGTGCCAGCAGCGCCATCGGGACAGGAGACAATGAGCAGTTCTTC,CASSAIGTGDNEQFF
TRBJ2-7,TRBV27,NA,NA,TGTGCCAGCAGTTTATCGAAGGGTCCCTTGGAGCAGTACTTC,CASSLSKGPLEQYF
TRBJ2-7,TRBV7-3,TRBD1,NA,TGTGCCAGCAGTACCGGGACAGTCCCCTCTGAGCAGTACTTC,CASSTGTVPSEQYF
TRBJ1-5,TRBV30,NA,few,TGTGCCTGGAGGGCCGACAGGCCGAATCAGCCCCAGCATTTT,CAWRADRPNQPQHF
TRBJ1-1,TRBV7-2,NA,once,TGTGCCAGCAGCTTAGTGGGTCAGAGGGGCACTGAAGCTTTCTTT,CASSLVGQRGTEAFF
TRBJ2-3,TRBV27,NA,NA,TGTGCCAGCAGTTTGACAGGAGGTGAGACAGATACGCAGTATTTT,CASSLTGGETDTQYF
TRBJ2-7,TRBV19,NA,NA,TGTGCCAGTAGTATGCGGCGCGGATCGGAGAGCTCCTACGAGCAGTACTTC,CASSMRRGSESSYEQYF
TRBJ2-2,TRBV7-2,NA,NA,TGTGCCAGCAGCTCGGGACCTAACACCGGGGAGCTGTTTTTT,CASSSGPNTGELFF
TRBJ2-7,TRBV30,TRBD2,NA,TGTGCCTGGGCCGGACACGCACTAGCGGGAGGCGAGCAGTACTTC,CAWAGHALAGGEQYF
TRBJ2-2,TRBV5-1,TRBD2,NA,TGCGCCAGCAGCGCTTCGACTAGCGGGAGGCCAGAGGGCGGGGAGCTGTTTTTT,CASSASTSGRPEGGELFF
TRBJ2-7,TRBV4-3,NA,NA,TGCGCCAGCAGCCAAGATTATGGCAATCGGCCGCAGTACTTC,CASSQDYGNRPQYF
TRBJ2-7,TRBV7-2,TRBD1,NA,TGTGCCAGCAGCCGGACAGGGGGCGAGCAGTACTTC,CASSRTGGEQYF
TRBJ2-7,TRBV5-4,NA,NA,TGTGCCAGCAGCTTGACAGGGAGCGGGTACGAGCAGTACTTC,CASSLTGSGYEQYF
TRBJ1-6,TRBV28,TRBD1,NA,TGTGCCAGCAGTCGAATCGACAGGGATAATTCACCCCTCCACTTT,CASSRIDRDNSPLHF
TRBJ1-1,TRBV11-2,NA,NA,TGCGCCAGCAGCTTAGGATCGGGGGGTGAAGCTTTCTTT,CASSLGSGGEAFF
TRBJ2-6,TRBV25-1,NA,NA,TGTGCCAGCAGTGTAGTAGGTACTGCCTCTGGGGCCAACGTCCTGACTTTC,CASSVVGTASGANVLTF
TRBJ2-2,TRBV4-2,TRBD1,NA,TGTGCCAGCAGCCAGACCTACAGGGGTGACCGGGAGCTGTTTTTT,CASSQTYRGDRELFF